One and the same sample provided the 9 T cell receptor beta chains below, sequenced in a study of T cell responses to AZD1222 COVID-19 vaccine. Using immunoSEQ multiplex PCR, the repertoire was profiled, and TCRdb retains in-frame clones only, with some absent. This table has approximately 180,000 clones, around 92% appearing once. This specimen was peripheral blood, taken on day 0 of AZD1222 vaccination. These receptors all stem from an adult in good health.

This rearrangement joins TRBV29-1 to TRBJ1-2; TRBD1 agrees at 7 bases. V gave up 4 bases and J gave up 4 bases; unmatched junction bases: 3. Germline V gives CDR1 SQVTM, CDR2 ANQGSEA. CDR3 length: 12 residues. The CDR3 loop is CSVAGGGYGYTF. DNA for the CDR3: TGCAGCGTTGCAGGGGGTGGCTATGGCTACACCTTC.

This clone has just a few counts. The J gene is TRBJ1-6, the V gene TRBV10-3; no reliable D call. V was shortened by 2 bases and J by 5 bases, with 10 bases between the two germline ends. The V gene's germline CDR1 is ENHRY and CDR2 SYGVKD. The CDR3 runs 15 residues. The CDR3 loop is CAISEQVGDNSPLHF. In DNA, the CDR3 is TGTGCCATCAGTGAGCAGGTCGGGGATAATTCACCCCTCCACTTT.

This chain uses TRBV18 with TRBJ2-7; D is possibly TRBD1 (6 bases). Looked up from germline, CDR1 is KGHSH and CDR2 is LQKENI. V lost 3 bases, J lost 4 bases, and 10 bases lay in between. The CDR3 spans 13 residues. As DNA, the CDR3 is TGTGCCAGCTCACCCACAGGGAATTACGAGCAGTACTTC. It is translated as CASSPTGNYEQYF.

This sequence joins TRBV18 and TRBJ1-1, with TRBD1 matching over 8 bases. This CDR3 contains 14 residues. The ends lost 3 bases at V and 4 bases at J; junction bases unmatched: 4. Germline V gene lookup returns CDR1 KGHSH and CDR2 LQKENI. The CDR3 protein is CASSPTGGGTEAFF. The CDR3 bases are TGTGCCAGCTCACCCACAGGGGGAGGCACTGAAGCTTTCTTT.

V gene TRBV5-4 combines with J gene TRBJ2-1; TRBD2 might be the D (6 bases). Germline CDR1 SGHNT, CDR2 YYREEE (reference sequence). Trimming left V 0 bases short and J 2 bases short, with 12 bases between. There are 16 residues in the CDR3. This CDR3 reads CASSLVSGATYNEQFF. CDR3 coding DNA: TGTGCCAGCAGCTTGGTTTCGGGAGCGACCTACAATGAGCAGTTCTTC.

The rearrangement joins TRBV7-6 to TRBJ2-1; 10 bases are shared with TRBD2. CDR1 SGHVS and CDR2 FNYEAQ come from the germline V gene. This CDR3 contains 16 residues. Trimming removed 0 bases from V and 3 bases from J; junction bases left unmatched: 2. This CDR3 is CASSLAGLASYNEQFF. The CDR3 DNA follows: TGTGCCAGCAGCTTAGCGGGACTAGCGAGCTACAATGAGCAGTTCTTC.

This clone showed up just once. The chain links TRBV5-1 to TRBJ2-7, with D perhaps TRBD1 (5 bases). V gave up 0 bases and J gave up 2 bases, with 12 bases separating them. This CDR3 has 15 amino acids. Germline CDR1 and CDR2: SGHRS and YFSETQ. CDR3 sequence (DNA): TGCGCCAGCAGCTTGGGTGGGGCGAAAGCCTACGAGCAGTACTTC. The encoded protein is CASSLGGAKAYEQYF.

V usage is TRBV3-1 (or the pseudogene TRBV3-2) and J usage is TRBJ2-7; the D gene is possibly TRBD2 (5 bases). The germline V gene has CDR1 LGHDT and CDR2 YNNKEL (reference sequence). The CDR3 totals 18 residues. V was cut by 0 bases and J by 0 bases, with 18 bases left in between. CDR3 bases: TGTGCCAGCAGCCAAGATCCCTACGACCCAGAGGGCTCCTACGAGCAGTACTTC. Its translation: CASSQDPYDPEGSYEQYF.

J is TRBJ1-2 and V is TRBV10-3; TRBD1 is a possible D gene (5 bases). Trimming took 3 bases from V and 2 from J, leaving 10 bases between them. The CDR3 length is 14 residues. The V gene's germline CDR1 is ENHRY and CDR2 SYGVKD. The CDR3 sequence: CAISDGGENYGYTF. The CDR3 DNA follows: TGTGCCATCAGTGACGGGGGGGAAAACTATGGCTACACCTTC.